These 10 T cell receptor beta chains originate from one sample sequenced in a study of T cells in Graves' hyperthyroidism and ophthalmopathy. TCR beta CDR3 sequences were amplified from RNA transcripts. TCR CDR3 underwent first-round RT-PCR with the HTBI primer set. TCRdb reprocessed the multiplex PCR reads with MiXCR, giving one entry per CDR3 protein. This sample has roughly 700,000 distinct CDR3 sequences, with 17% found just once. Sample: blood. The receptors shown here come from a man aged 50-59 years with Graves' hyperthyroidism.

CDR3 sequence reads: CAWRGENGYTF. CDR3 bases: TGTGCCTGGAGGGGGGAGAATGGCTACACCTTC. This chain links TRBV30 with TRBJ1-2; D is perhaps TRBD1 (5 bases). The ends were cut back, 3 bases at V and 6 bases at J, with 8 bases in the middle. The CDR3 totals 11 residues. CDR1 is GTSNPN, CDR2 SVGIG, per germline (reference sequence).

Many counts were recorded for this clonotype. The chain combines TRBV3-1 with TRBJ2-1; 13 nucleotides agree with TRBD2. The CDR3 length is 16 residues. Losses at the gene ends were 3 bases for V and 7 bases for J; bases not matched to a gene: 6. CDR1 and CDR2 (germline): LGHDT, YNNKEL (reference sequence). The CDR3, as DNA: TGTGCCAGCAGCCATACGACTAGCGGGAGGTATAATGAGCAGTTCTTC. It specifies CASSHTTSGRYNEQFF.

Details on this clonotype: The CDR3 does not end in the conserved phenylalanine or tryptophan, so this is likely a read error. The chain carries TRBV10-3 and TRBJ1-1; D gene ambiguous. Between the trimmed V and J ends, which lost 0 bases and 3 bases, there was a span of 5 bases. Germline values: CDR1 ENHRY, CDR2 SYGVKD. The CDR3 loop spans 13 amino acids. CDR3 in DNA: TGTGCCATCAGTGAGTCCGGGTACACTGAAGCTTTCCTT. Its protein is CAISESGYTEAFL.

In this sample, this clonotype turned up many times. The chain recombines TRBV7-2 with TRBJ2-5; D possibly corresponds to TRBD1 (5 bases). CDR1 is SGHTA, CDR2 FQGNSA, per germline. V lost 4 bases and J lost 4, with 22 bases in between. The CDR3 extends over 17 amino acids. The CDR3 DNA sequence: TGTGCCAGCAGCTCCAGAGTGGGTCAGGGATCTCGAGAGACCCAGTACTTC. This codes for CASSSRVGQGSRETQYF.

In this sample, this clonotype turned up a few times. This chain connects TRBV19 to TRBJ2-1, with 9 bases lining up with TRBD1. The CDR3 contains 16 residues. Germline-derived CDR1 and CDR2 are LNHDA and SQIVND (reference sequence). V trimming: 7 bases; J trimming: 4 bases; junction bases outside the gene matches: 11. The CDR3 sequence: CASIDRDRALYNEQFF. DNA of the CDR3: TGTGCCAGTATTGACCGGGACAGGGCACTATACAATGAGCAGTTCTTC. Full variable domain (remainder filled in from reference TRBV19 and TRBJ2-1): DGGITQSPKYLFRKEGQNVTLSCEQNLNHDAMYWYRQDPGQGLRLIYYSQIVNDFQKGDIAEGYSVSREKKESFPLTVTSAQKNPTAFYLCASIDRDRALYNEQFFGPGTRLTVL.

This clonotype has a count of ten or more. This sequence joins TRBV7-2 and TRBJ2-4; the D is unclear. The V and J ends lost 1 base and 2 bases respectively, with 6 bases between them. Germline V gene sequence: CDR1 SGHTA, CDR2 FQGNSA. The CDR3 length is 14 residues. The CDR3 reads CASSLGVSKNIQYF. The CDR3 DNA sequence: TGTGCCAGCAGCTTAGGGGTATCCAAAAACATTCAGTACTTC. The full variable domain, in which reference TRBV7-2 and TRBJ2-4 provide the parts outside the CDR3, is GAGVSQSPSNKVTEKGKDVELRCDPISGHTALYWYRQSLGQGLEFLIYFQGNSAPDKSGLPSDRFSAERTGGSVSTLTIQRTQQEDSAVYLCASSLGVSKNIQYFGAGTRLSVL.

This chain connects TRBV19 to TRBJ2-7; the D call may be TRBD1 or TRBD2 (7 bases each). V was clipped by 3 bases and J by 7 bases, with 19 bases between them. The CDR3 spans 15 residues. Germline V gene data show CDR1 as LNHDA and CDR2 as SQIVND (reference sequence). CDR3 loop: CASSIQGGTTGEQYF. CDR3 nucleotide sequence: TGTGCCAGTAGTATTCAGGGGGGGACGACGGGGGAGCAGTACTTC.

The chain uses TRBV11-2 and TRBJ2-7; no firm D call. CDR1 and CDR2 (germline): SGHAT, FQNNGV. Trimming took 0 bases from V and 2 from J, leaving 8 bases between them. This CDR3 region has 14 residues. CDR3 in DNA: TGTGCCAGCAGCTTAGACGGCGGAGCCTACGAGCAGTACTTC. Its translation: CASSLDGGAYEQYF.

V is TRBV4-1 and J is TRBJ1-3, with D unclear. There are 16 residues in the CDR3. V lost 4 bases and J 0 bases, leaving 13 bases between the germline ends. Germline loops: CDR1 MGHRA, CDR2 YSYEKL. The DNA of the CDR3 is TGCGCCAGCAGCCGGGAGCGGCTAATCTCTGGAAACACCATATATTTT. It is translated as CASSRERLISGNTIYF.

This clonotype was seen a few times. This chain uses TRBV6-6 with TRBJ1-4, with a weak D call TRBD1 (6 bases). Germline V lookup: CDR1 MNHNY, CDR2 SVGAGI (reference sequence). The CDR3 has 15 residues. The V gene lost 2 bases and the J gene lost 3 bases, with 10 bases spanning the gap. In DNA, the CDR3 is TGTGCCAGCAGTTACATGGGACAACCTAATGAAAAACTGTTTTTT. Protein sequence: CASSYMGQPNEKLFF.